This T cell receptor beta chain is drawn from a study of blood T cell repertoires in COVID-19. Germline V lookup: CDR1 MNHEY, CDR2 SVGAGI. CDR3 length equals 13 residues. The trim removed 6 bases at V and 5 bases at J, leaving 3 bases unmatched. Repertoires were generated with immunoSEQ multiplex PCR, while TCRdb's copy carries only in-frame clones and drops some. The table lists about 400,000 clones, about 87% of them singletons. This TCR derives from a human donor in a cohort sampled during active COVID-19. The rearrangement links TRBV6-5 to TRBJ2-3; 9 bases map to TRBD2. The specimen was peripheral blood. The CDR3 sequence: CASRRGGQDTQYF. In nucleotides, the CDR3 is TGTGCCAGCAGGCGGGGGGGCCAAGATACGCAGTATTTT.